A single sample is the source of the 17 T cell receptor beta chains below, sequenced in a study of identical twins. TCRdb re-called the 5' RACE reads through MiXCR, storing one row per CDR3 protein. The sample includes roughly 1.6 million distinct CDR3 sequences, around 29% of them seen just once. Sequenced input: cord blood. These receptors were collected from a newborn girl in good health.

The chain is built from TRBV7-9 and TRBJ2-5, with 7 bases matching TRBD1. There are 14 residues in the CDR3. CDR1 and CDR2 (germline): SEHNR, FQNEAQ (reference sequence). The V and J ends lost 5 bases and 4 bases, in that order; junction bases with no gene match: 7. In DNA form, the CDR3 reads TGTGCCAGCAGCCCATTACAGGGGAGAGAGACCCAGTACTTC. Amino acids: CASSPLQGRETQYF. The full variable domain, its missing parts supplied by reference TRBV7-9 and TRBJ2-5, is DTGVSQNPRHKITKRGQNVTFRCDPISEHNRLYWYRQTLGQGPEFLTYFQNEAQLEKSRLLSDRFSAERPKGSFSTLEIQRTEQGDSAMYLCASSPLQGRETQYFGPGTRLLVL.

The DNA of the CDR3 is TGCGCCAGCAGCCGAAGCGGGGGGGCCGAAGATACGCAGTATTTT. Protein product: CASSRSGGAEDTQYF. The chain carries TRBV4-1 and TRBJ2-3; TRBD2 agrees at 10 bases. V lost 4 bases to trimming and J lost 5 bases; unmatched junction nucleotides: 6. The CDR3 covers 15 residues. Germline assignment: CDR1 MGHRA and CDR2 YSYEKL.

The chain couples TRBV20-1 to TRBJ2-3; TRBD2 aligns across 11 bases. The V gene's germline CDR1 is DFQATT and CDR2 SNEGSKA (reference sequence). V lost 1 base, J lost 0 bases, and 6 bases stayed unmatched. The CDR3 length is 17 residues. The CDR3 loop is CSARGLAGRTSTDTQYF. CDR3 nucleotides: TGCAGTGCTAGAGGACTAGCGGGAAGGACTAGCACAGATACGCAGTATTTT.

Turning to this clonotype: A much larger clone lies one base from this, so it may be a read error. The V gene is TRBV29-1, the J gene TRBJ2-4; D gene uncertain. Germline assignment: CDR1 SQVTM and CDR2 ANQGSEA. V gave up 1 base and J gave up 4 bases, with 8 bases separating them. This CDR3 is built from 13 residues. In DNA form, the CDR3 reads TGCAGCGTTGAAGGGGCTACTAAAAACATTCAGTACTTC. Its protein product is CSVEGATKNIQYF.

In this sample, this clonotype turned up a few times. The rearrangement links TRBV5-1 to TRBJ2-5, with a tentative D call TRBD1 (6 bases). V gave up 4 bases and J gave up 1 base, with 17 bases separating them. This CDR3 spans 16 amino acids. Germline V gene lookup returns CDR1 SGHRS and CDR2 YFSETQ. CDR3 sequence: CASSPTDSRPQETQYF. The CDR3 coding sequence is TGCGCCAGCAGCCCAACGGACAGCAGACCCCAAGAGACCCAGTACTTC.

This chain links TRBV12-5 with TRBJ2-3; D is unresolved. Germline CDR1 and CDR2: LGHNT and FRNRAP. Trimming removed 2 bases at V and 5 bases at J, with 14 bases between. This CDR3 contains 15 residues. The CDR3 coding sequence is TGTGCTAGTGGTTTGTGGAGCTCACCACGAGATACGCAGTATTTT. This encodes CASGLWSSPRDTQYF.

This clonotype was counted at least ten times. The chain couples TRBV2 to TRBJ1-5; no clear D. The germline CDR1 and CDR2 sequences are SNHLY and FYNNEI. This CDR3 is built from 15 residues. Trimming cost V 1 base and J 0 bases, with 7 bases left between them. The CDR3 spells CASSEGSYSNQPQHF. DNA for the CDR3: TGTGCCAGCAGTGAAGGCAGTTATAGCAATCAGCCCCAGCATTTT.

The V and J genes are TRBV25-1 and TRBJ1-1, with 7 nucleotides matching TRBD1. Per the germline V gene, CDR1 is MGHDK and CDR2 is SYGVNS. The CDR3 runs to 14 residues. V lost 1 base, J lost 6 bases, and 5 bases stayed unmatched. CDR3 sequence reads: CASSESRDSPEAFF. CDR3 sequence (DNA): TGTGCCAGCAGTGAATCCCGGGACAGCCCTGAAGCTTTCTTT.

The CDR3 here is CASSQVSPSHEQFF. In DNA, the CDR3 is TGCGCCAGCAGCCAAGTTTCCCCCTCCCATGAGCAGTTCTTC. This chain joins TRBV4-1 and TRBJ2-1; D is undetermined. The CDR3 is made up of 14 amino acids. Germline CDR1 reads MGHRA; CDR2 reads YSYEKL. Trimming pared 1 base from V and 8 bases from J, leaving 12 bases between.

The chain uses TRBV7-9 and TRBJ2-3; 7 positions match TRBD1. Trimming removed 5 bases from V and 6 bases from J; junction bases left unmatched: 8. Germline V gene lookup returns CDR1 SEHNR and CDR2 FQNEAQ (reference sequence). The CDR3 totals 14 residues. The CDR3 DNA follows: TGTGCCAGCAGCCCTCCCGGGACAGCTGATACGCAGTATTTT. Encoded protein: CASSPPGTADTQYF.

Concerning this clonotype: One junction end does not reproduce the germline sequence, and a read error may be involved. The genes are TRBV7-9 and TRBJ1-6, with D possibly TRBD1 on 5 matching bases. The germline V gene encodes CDR1 SEHNR and CDR2 FQNEAQ (reference sequence). This CDR3 comprises 16 residues. CDR3 in amino acids: CASSLDSGVIFSPPHF. CDR3 DNA: TGTGCCAGCAGCCTCGACTCGGGGGTCATTTTTTCACCCCCCCACTTT.

This clonotype was counted once. The gene calls are TRBV7-2 and TRBJ2-5; perhaps TRBD2 as D (5 bases). This CDR3 has 13 residues. The germline V gene has CDR1 SGHTA and CDR2 FQGNSA. V was shortened by 6 bases and J by 5 bases, with 13 bases between the two germline ends. Written as DNA, the CDR3 is TGTGCCAGCAGAGCCCTAGCCGGGGAGACCCAGTACTTC. Translated: CASRALAGETQYF. Full variable domain (remainder filled in from reference TRBV7-2 and TRBJ2-5): GAGVSQSPSNKVTEKGKDVELRCDPISGHTALYWYRQSLGQGLEFLIYFQGNSAPDKSGLPSDRFSAERTGGSVSTLTIQRTQQEDSAVYLCASRALAGETQYFGPGTRLLVL.

This clonotype came up a few times. The chain joins TRBV4-1 to TRBJ1-2; the match to TRBD1 covers 11 bases. Germline CDR1 is MGHRA and CDR2 is YSYEKL. J was trimmed by 3 bases and V by 0 bases; bases with no gene match: 0. This CDR3 has 15 amino acids. CDR3 DNA sequence: TGCGCCAGCAGCCAAGAGGACAGGGGGCACTATGGCTACACCTTC. Encoded protein: CASSQEDRGHYGYTF.

The chain employs TRBV5-1 and TRBJ2-3, with TRBD2 matching over 7 bases. Germline trimming cut 2 bases from V and 5 bases from J; bases unmatched to any gene: 5. The germline V gene encodes CDR1 SGHRS and CDR2 YFSETQ. This CDR3 comprises 14 residues. The CDR3 DNA follows: TGCGCCAGCAGCTTTGGTACTAGCGAAGATACGCAGTATTTT. Its protein product is CASSFGTSEDTQYF.

This clonotype turned up a few times. The gene calls are TRBV12-3 or TRBV12-4 and TRBJ2-1; 8 bases fit TRBD2. The CDR3 runs 14 residues. The trim removed 5 bases at V and 8 bases at J, leaving 8 bases unmatched. The CDR3 protein is CASSPWTSKDEQFF. As DNA, the CDR3 is TGTGCCAGCAGTCCATGGACTAGCAAAGATGAGCAGTTCTTC.

J is TRBJ2-3 and V is TRBV10-3; D might be TRBD1 or TRBD2, each matching 5 bases. The germline V and J ends were trimmed by 3 bases and 1 base, with 14 bases remaining between them. Looked up from germline, CDR1 is ENHRY and CDR2 is SYGVKD. This CDR3 spans 16 amino acids. The CDR3 reads CAISELPGRRTDTQYF. In nucleotides, the CDR3 is TGTGCCATCAGTGAACTTCCGGGACGCCGCACAGATACGCAGTATTTT.

The sample holds one count of this clonotype. The chain has TRBV12-3 or TRBV12-4 and TRBJ1-1, with a tentative D call TRBD1 (5 bases). Trimming removed 7 bases from V and 10 bases from J, with 13 bases in between. The CDR3 extends over 11 amino acids. CDR3 DNA: TGTGCCAGCACCCAGGGAATAGGAGCTTTCTTT. Its translation is CASTQGIGAFF.